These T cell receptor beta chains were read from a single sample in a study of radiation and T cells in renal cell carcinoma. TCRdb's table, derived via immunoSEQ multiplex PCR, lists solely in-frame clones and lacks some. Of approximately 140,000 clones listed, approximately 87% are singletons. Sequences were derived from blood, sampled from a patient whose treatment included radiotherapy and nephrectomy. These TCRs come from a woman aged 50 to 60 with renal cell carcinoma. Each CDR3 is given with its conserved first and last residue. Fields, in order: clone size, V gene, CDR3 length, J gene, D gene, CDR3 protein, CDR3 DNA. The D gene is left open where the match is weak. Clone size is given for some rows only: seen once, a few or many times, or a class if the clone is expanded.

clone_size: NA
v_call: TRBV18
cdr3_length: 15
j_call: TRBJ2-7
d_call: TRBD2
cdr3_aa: CASSPSTSGFYEQYF
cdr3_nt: TGTGCCAGCTCACCGTCGACTAGCGGTTTCTACGAGCAGTACTTC

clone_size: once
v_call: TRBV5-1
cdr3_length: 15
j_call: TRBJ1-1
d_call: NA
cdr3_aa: CASSPQPSENTEAFF
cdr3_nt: TGCGCCAGCAGCCCCCAACCTTCAGAAAACACTGAAGCTTTCTTT

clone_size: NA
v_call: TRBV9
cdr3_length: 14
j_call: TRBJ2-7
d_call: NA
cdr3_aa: CASSVGNTNYEQYF
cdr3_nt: TGTGCCAGCAGCGTAGGGAACACGAACTACGAGCAGTACTTC

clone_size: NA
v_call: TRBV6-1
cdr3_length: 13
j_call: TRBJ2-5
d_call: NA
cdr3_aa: CASTPGPKETQYF
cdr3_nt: TGTGCCAGCACCCCGGGACCTAAAGAGACCCAGTACTTC

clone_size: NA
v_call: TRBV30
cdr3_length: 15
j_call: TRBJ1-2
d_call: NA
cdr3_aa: CAWSKLNREYYGYTF
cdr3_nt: TGTGCCTGGAGTAAATTGAACAGGGAGTACTATGGCTACACCTTC

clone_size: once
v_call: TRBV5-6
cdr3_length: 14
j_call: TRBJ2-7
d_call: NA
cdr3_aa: CASSLAARVPEQYF
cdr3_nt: TGTGCCAGCAGCTTGGCCGCCAGGGTTCCCGAGCAGTACTTC

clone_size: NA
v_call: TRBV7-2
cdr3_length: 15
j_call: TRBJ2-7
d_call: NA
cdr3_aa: CASSLLSSSSYEQYF
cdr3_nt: TGTGCCAGCAGCTTACTCAGCTCAAGCTCCTACGAGCAGTACTTC

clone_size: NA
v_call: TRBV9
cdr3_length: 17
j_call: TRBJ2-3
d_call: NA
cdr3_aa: CASSVAFRAWSTDTQYF
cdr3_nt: TGTGCCAGCAGCGTAGCGTTCAGGGCCTGGAGCACAGATACGCAGTATTTT

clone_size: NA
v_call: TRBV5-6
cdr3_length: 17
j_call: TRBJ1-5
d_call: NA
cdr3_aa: CASSLGPTGSRNQPQHF
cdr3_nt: TGTGCCAGCAGCTTGGGCCCGACGGGGAGCCGAAATCAGCCCCAGCATTTT

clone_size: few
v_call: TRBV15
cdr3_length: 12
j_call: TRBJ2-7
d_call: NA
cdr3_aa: CATSRERAEQYF
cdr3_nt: TGTGCCACCAGCAGAGAACGGGCCGAGCAGTACTTC

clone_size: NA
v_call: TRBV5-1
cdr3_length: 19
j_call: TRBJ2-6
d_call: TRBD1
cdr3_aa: CASSPTGTGGSSGANVLTF
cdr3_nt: TGCGCCAGCAGCCCAACCGGGACAGGGGGTTCCTCTGGGGCCAACGTCCTGACTTTC

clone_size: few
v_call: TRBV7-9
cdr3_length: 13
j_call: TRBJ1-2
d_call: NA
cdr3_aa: CATGEGAGYGYTF
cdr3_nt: TGTGCCACCGGGGAAGGGGCGGGCTATGGCTACACCTTC

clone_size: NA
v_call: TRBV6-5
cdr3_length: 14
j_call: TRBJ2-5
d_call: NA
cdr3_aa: CASRPDTYVETQYF
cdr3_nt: TGTGCCAGCAGACCTGACACCTACGTCGAGACCCAGTACTTC

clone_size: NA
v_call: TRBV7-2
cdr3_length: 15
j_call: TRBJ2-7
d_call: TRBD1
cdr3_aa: CASSRSGTASYEQYF
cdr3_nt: TGTGCCAGCAGTAGATCCGGGACAGCTTCCTACGAGCAGTACTTC

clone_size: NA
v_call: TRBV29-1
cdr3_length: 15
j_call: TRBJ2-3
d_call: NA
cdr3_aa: CSVEDRASSTDTQYF
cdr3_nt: TGCAGCGTTGAAGATCGAGCTAGCAGCACAGATACGCAGTATTTT

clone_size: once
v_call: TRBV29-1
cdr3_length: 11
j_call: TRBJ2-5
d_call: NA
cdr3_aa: CSAGPQETQYF
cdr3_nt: TGCAGCGCGGGGCCCCAAGAGACCCAGTACTTC